This T cell receptor (beta chain) emerged from a study of tumor-infiltrating lymphocytes in primary liver carcinoma. Broader study findings: Against blood, tumors held a significantly higher top-250-clone fraction (p = 0.039). In tumor-adjacent and tumor-blood pairs, overlap was lower than in tumor region pairs. The samples were not sorted (they were bulk), so CD4+ and CD8+ repertoires were not compared.

The researchers obtained blood RNA from unsorted whole blood and also extracted germline DNA. Note on this clonotype: As yet, its antigen is unknown.

The germline V gene encodes CDR1 MNHNS and CDR2 SASEGT. The CDR3 consists of 14 residues. V shed 9 bases and J shed 2 bases, with 17 bases lying between them. A constant-region primer primed TCR beta cDNA synthesis from 450 to 550 ng of total RNA. Construction of TCR beta libraries relied on three successive nested multiplex PCR rounds employing slightly modified ARM-PCR. With TRBV1-TRBV30 forward primers and a C-beta reverse primer, the first two PCR rounds were run for about 10 cycles each. TCRdb re-analysed the multiplex PCR reads in MiXCR, keeping a single row per CDR3 protein. Of 330,000 or so distinct CDR3 sequences listed, about 65% are singletons.

Sequenced material: peripheral blood. The chain links TRBV6-1 to TRBJ2-7; D gene ambiguous. This clonotype was obtained from a man between 35 and 55 years old with primary liver carcinoma and hepatitis B virus infection. CDR3 sequence reads: CASHPTARPYEQYF. CDR3 in DNA: TGTGCCAGTCATCCAACTGCAAGACCCTACGAGCAGTACTTC.